A single sample gave rise to the 27 T cell receptor beta chains below, sequenced in a study of T cell responses to AZD1222 COVID-19 vaccine. Sequencing was performed with immunoSEQ multiplex PCR; in TCRdb, only in-frame clones are kept and a portion is missing. The sample has 150,000 to 200,000 clones; more than 70% are singletons. The specimen was peripheral blood, collected 28 days after the second AZD1222 dose. Receptors were obtained from an adult who received the AZD1222 COVID-19 vaccine.

The rearrangement links TRBV19 to TRBJ1-5; 9 positions agree with TRBD1. CDR1 is LNHDA and CDR2 is SQIVND in the germline V gene (reference sequence). The length of the CDR3 is 17 residues. Trimming took 4 bases from V and 0 from J; bases not matched to a gene: 7. The CDR3 loop reads CASSTGQGRGSNQPQHF. In DNA form, the CDR3 reads TGTGCCAGTAGTACCGGACAGGGGAGGGGTAGCAATCAGCCCCAGCATTTT.

The genes are TRBV28 and TRBJ1-5; 8 bases are shared with TRBD1. This CDR3 spans 16 amino acids. Germline V lookup: CDR1 MDHEN, CDR2 SYDVKM. With V trimmed by 5 bases and J by 1 base, 7 bases remained unmatched. Here the CDR3 reads CASSPFGQGSNQPQHF. Here the CDR3 DNA reads TGTGCCAGCAGTCCATTCGGACAGGGCAGCAATCAGCCCCAGCATTTT. The full variable domain, with the rest looked up from reference TRBV28 and TRBJ1-5, is DVKVTQSSRYLVKRTGEKVFLECVQDMDHENMFWYRQDPGLGLRLIYFSYDVKMKEKGDIPEGYSVSREKKERFSLILESASTNQTSMYLCASSPFGQGSNQPQHFGDGTRLSIL.

The chain is built from TRBV4-3 and TRBJ1-1; 7 nucleotides align to TRBD1. The CDR3 is 15 residues long. The germline CDR1 and CDR2 sequences are LGHNA and YSLEER. The V segment lost 1 base and the J segment 1 base; nucleotides outside the gene matches: 3. For the CDR3, the DNA is TGCGCCAGCAGCCAAGCACACAGGGGGAACACTGAAGCTTTCTTT. It encodes CASSQAHRGNTEAFF.

The chain uses TRBV5-1 and TRBJ2-3, with a weak D call TRBD2 (6 bases). Trimming took 4 bases from V and 4 from J, leaving 16 bases between them. Germline V gene data show CDR1 as SGHRS and CDR2 as YFSETQ. The CDR3 length is 15 residues. The CDR3 sequence is CASSPEGMSADTQYF. For the CDR3, the DNA is TGCGCCAGCAGCCCGGAGGGCATGAGCGCAGATACGCAGTATTTT.

The rearrangement uses TRBV2 and TRBJ2-7; the match to TRBD1 covers 8 bases. CDR1 and CDR2 (germline): SNHLY, FYNNEI. V lost 11 bases, J lost 6 bases, and 3 bases stayed unmatched. The CDR3 loop spans 10 amino acids. CDR3 DNA sequence: TGTGCCGGACAGGGAAGCGAGCAGTACTTC. Its protein product is CAGQGSEQYF.

The rearrangement joins TRBV28 to TRBJ1-5; D not certain. Trimming shortened V by 10 bases and J by 7 bases, and 23 bases separated the two germline ends. The CDR3 length is 15 residues. CDR1 and CDR2 from the germline V gene are MDHEN and SYDVKM. The CDR3 reads CATESPLGRIQPQHF. The DNA of the CDR3 is TGTGCCACCGAATCCCCTTTAGGGAGAATCCAGCCCCAGCATTTT.

The DNA of the CDR3 is TGCGCCAGCAGCTCTGCGAAATGGCAAGAGACCCAGTACTTC. Translated: CASSSAKWQETQYF. The chain combines TRBV5-1 with TRBJ2-5; unclear D gene. This CDR3 contains 14 residues. Trimming removed 3 bases at V and 2 bases at J, with 11 bases between. In germline, CDR1 is SGHRS, CDR2 YFSETQ.

V is TRBV6-2 or TRBV6-3 and J is TRBJ2-2; D not resolved. CDR1 is MNHEY and CDR2 is SVGEGT in the germline V gene. CDR3 length equals 17 residues. Trimming pared 5 bases from V and 0 bases from J, leaving 16 bases between. This chain's CDR3 is CASSPYLDGANTGELFF. The CDR3 region has the DNA TGTGCCAGCAGTCCCTACCTGGACGGCGCGAACACCGGGGAGCTGTTTTTT.

This clone was detected once. The rearrangement links TRBV6-5 to TRBJ1-1; D unresolved. This CDR3 is 14 amino acids long. V was shortened by 8 bases and J by 0 bases, with 13 bases between the two germline ends. Per germline, CDR1 MNHEY and CDR2 SVGAGI. The CDR3 coding sequence is TGTGCCAGCGGGGAATACACCTTGAACACTGAAGCTTTCTTT. It specifies CASGEYTLNTEAFF.

This clone is a singleton in its sample. The chain carries TRBV5-6 and TRBJ2-2; possible D gene TRBD2, 8 bases. The CDR3 loop spans 15 amino acids. V was cut by 4 bases and J by 6 bases, with 16 bases left in between. Germline CDR1 and CDR2: SGHDT and YYEEEE. CDR3 amino acids: CASSPGGGIAGELFF. CDR3 sequence (DNA): TGTGCCAGCAGCCCGGGAGGGGGCATCGCCGGGGAGCTGTTTTTT.

This clone came up once. This chain links TRBV6-5 with TRBJ1-5; 7 bases agree with TRBD1. The CDR3 totals 15 residues. CDR1 is MNHEY and CDR2 is SVGAGI in the germline V gene. V lost 2 bases, J lost 2 bases, and 3 bases stayed unmatched. This CDR3 is CASSYRGHGNQPQHF. The CDR3 DNA is TGTGCCAGCAGTTACAGGGGGCATGGCAATCAGCCCCAGCATTTT.

The rearrangement uses TRBV27 and TRBJ1-4; a possible D gene is TRBD1 (5 bases). CDR1 is MNHEY, CDR2 SMNVEV, per germline (reference sequence). V was cut by 3 bases and J by 0 bases, with 11 bases left in between. The CDR3 has 16 residues. The CDR3 nucleotides are TGTGCCAGCAGTTTTGGGACGTTCGCAACTAATGAAAAACTGTTTTTT. Its translation is CASSFGTFATNEKLFF.

V is TRBV29-1 and J is TRBJ2-3; TRBD2 aligns across 9 bases. V dropped 7 bases and J dropped 5; count of bases not matched to a gene: 7. The CDR3 is made up of 13 amino acids. Germline assignment: CDR1 SQVTM and CDR2 ANQGSEA. This chain's CDR3 is CSAGGSGRDTQYF. CDR3 in DNA: TGCAGCGCGGGGGGTAGCGGGAGAGATACGCAGTATTTT.

In this sample, this clone turned up a few times. The chain has TRBV28 and TRBJ1-2, with D perhaps TRBD1 (5 bases). The CDR3 has 13 residues. The V and J ends lost 7 bases and 8 bases respectively, with 17 bases between them. CDR1 and CDR2 from the germline V gene are MDHEN and SYDVKM. CDR3 DNA sequence: TGTGCCAGCACCAAAGGCAGGGATCGGGGCTACACCTTC. As protein: CASTKGRDRGYTF.

This rearrangement joins TRBV10-3 to TRBJ2-7, with 12 bases fitting TRBD2. The germline V gene encodes CDR1 ENHRY and CDR2 SYGVKD. V shed 2 bases and J 12 bases; nucleotides not matched to a gene: 8. This CDR3 contains 14 residues. DNA for the CDR3: TGTGCCATCAGTGAGCTAGCGGGAGGGGGAGAACGGTACTTC. Protein sequence: CAISELAGGGERYF.

This clone was counted only a few times. The chain joins TRBV4-3 to TRBJ2-2, with 14 nucleotides matching TRBD2. Germline-derived CDR1 and CDR2 are LGHNA and YSLEER. V shed 4 bases, J shed 8 bases, and the junction held 9 bases outside the gene matches. The CDR3 runs 17 residues. In nucleotides, the CDR3 is TGCGCCAGCAGCCTCGCGGGACTAGCGGGAGAGACGGGGGAGCTGTTTTTT. Its translation: CASSLAGLAGETGELFF.

The V call is TRBV24-1, the J call TRBJ1-5; 8 bases fit TRBD1. Per germline, CDR1 KGHDR and CDR2 SFDVKD. After removal of 4 bases from V and 3 bases from J, the junction contained 7 bases not matched to a gene. There are 16 residues in the CDR3. For the CDR3, the DNA is TGTGCCACCAGTGACCCCGACAGGGGCAACAATCAGCCCCAGCATTTT. Residues: CATSDPDRGNNQPQHF.

CDR3 DNA sequence: TGTGCCAGCACCACGGGACAGGGGTCCTACGAGCAGTACTTC. Translation gives CASTTGQGSYEQYF. This chain uses TRBV7-9 with TRBJ2-7, with TRBD1 matching over 10 bases. Germline V gene lookup returns CDR1 SEHNR and CDR2 FQNEAQ (reference sequence). V was clipped by 7 bases and J by 1 base; unmatched bases: 4. This CDR3 is 14 amino acids long.

The V and J genes are TRBV5-1 and TRBJ2-5, with D possibly matching TRBD1 (5 bases). The V and J ends lost 3 bases and 1 base respectively, with 10 bases between them. CDR3 size: 14 residues. Germline-derived CDR1 and CDR2 are SGHRS and YFSETQ. The CDR3 coding sequence is TGCGCCAGCAGCTCTCAGGGCCCCCAAGAGACCCAGTACTTC. This codes for CASSSQGPQETQYF.

With respect to this clone: Mismatch with germline at one junction end may stem from a read error. The genes are TRBV29-1 and TRBJ2-6; tentative D call: TRBD2 (6 bases). The CDR3 has 14 residues. Germline values: CDR1 SQVTM, CDR2 ANQGSEA. CDR3 DNA: TGCAGCGTTGTTTGGGACTCTGGAGCCAACGTCCTGACTTTC. Encoded protein: CSVVWDSGANVLTF.

This rearrangement joins TRBV28 to TRBJ2-3; D remains ambiguous. The CDR3 sequence is 12 residues long. The germline V gene encodes CDR1 MDHEN and CDR2 SYDVKM. V was trimmed by 3 bases and J by 2 bases, leaving 3 bases between them. CDR3 coding DNA: TGTGCCAGCAGTTTCTCCACAGATACGCAGTATTTT. As protein: CASSFSTDTQYF.

This clone turned up a few times. The sample contains more than one DNA sequence encoding this CDR3. The chain links TRBV7-9 to TRBJ2-7; D might be TRBD2 (5 bases). CDR1 and CDR2 from the germline V gene are SEHNR and FQNEAQ (reference sequence). The germline V and J ends were trimmed by 5 bases and 2 bases, with 7 bases remaining between them. The CDR3 is 12 amino acids. CDR3 in DNA: TGTGCCAGCAGCACCGGGGCCTACGAGCAGTACTTC. Translated: CASSTGAYEQYF.

The gene calls are TRBV7-2 and TRBJ2-7, with D unclear. The CDR3 contains 11 residues. Germline CDR1 reads SGHTA; CDR2 reads FQGNSA. V shed 5 bases and J shed 5 bases, with 7 bases lying between them. In DNA, the CDR3 is TGTGCCAGCAGCCCTCTCCACGAGCAGTACTTC. This encodes CASSPLHEQYF.

The chain couples TRBV3-1 (or the pseudogene TRBV3-2) to TRBJ2-3; 7 bases line up with TRBD2. Germline V gene data show CDR1 as LGHDT and CDR2 as YNNKEL (reference sequence). The CDR3 length is 15 residues. The V gene end was trimmed by 4 bases and the J gene end by 5 bases; junction bases not matched to a gene: 9. The CDR3 here is CASSPGAGLRDTQYF. As DNA, the CDR3 is TGTGCCAGCAGCCCCGGAGCGGGATTGCGAGATACGCAGTATTTT.

V and J are TRBV29-1 and TRBJ1-1; tentatively, D is TRBD1 (6 bases). The length of the CDR3 is 15 residues. Trimming stripped 4 bases from V and 5 bases from J, with 20 bases between. CDR1 and CDR2 (germline): SQVTM, ANQGSEA. The CDR3: CSVASTGGANTEAFF. DNA for the CDR3: TGCAGCGTTGCGTCCACTGGGGGGGCGAATACTGAAGCTTTCTTT.

V and J are TRBV9 and TRBJ1-5, with a weak D call TRBD1 (6 bases). CDR3 size: 14 residues. Looked up from germline, CDR1 is SGDLS and CDR2 is YYNGEE. V dropped 4 bases and J dropped 9 bases, with 17 bases sitting between them. The CDR3 bases are TGTGCCAGCAGCTCCCGACAGGACCGTGGGCCCCAGCATTTT. It translates to CASSSRQDRGPQHF.

The CDR3 DNA is TGTGCCAGCTCACCAGGAACAGGCCTTGGGGCCCTCCACTTT. Its translation is CASSPGTGLGALHF. V is TRBV18 and J is TRBJ1-6, with D tentatively TRBD1 (5 bases). Looked up from germline, CDR1 is KGHSH and CDR2 is LQKENI. The CDR3 totals 14 residues. V was shortened by 2 bases and J by 14 bases, with 16 bases between the two germline ends. The variable domain in full, completed from reference TRBV18 and TRBJ1-6, reads NAGVMQNPRHLVRRRGQEARLRCSPMKGHSHVYWYRQLPEEGLKFMVYLQKENIIDESGMPKERFSAEFPKEGPSILRIQQVVRGDSAAYFCASSPGTGLGALHFGNGTRLTVT.